The 29 T cell receptor beta chains in this list originate from one sample, sequenced in a study of cytomegalovirus exposure and HLA in healthy donors. PCR was performed using 60 Vbeta and 13 Jbeta primers. Using immunoSEQ multiplex PCR, the repertoire was profiled, and TCRdb retains in-frame clones only, with some absent. This sample has about 150,000 clones, with about 80% found just once. Sequenced: PBMCs. The receptors shown here come from a woman in her 30s in good health and CMV-seronegative.

This sequence joins TRBV2 and TRBJ2-3; 14 nucleotides match TRBD2. The length of the CDR3 is 18 residues. Germline lookup yields CDR1 SNHLY and CDR2 FYNNEI. V lost 1 base, J lost 2 bases, and 5 bases stayed unmatched. CDR3 DNA sequence: TGTGCCAGCAGTGAAGGAGGACTAGCGGGGGGATACACAGATACGCAGTATTTT. Translation gives CASSEGGLAGGYTDTQYF. Filled out from reference TRBV2 and TRBJ2-3, the complete variable domain reads EPEVTQTPSHQVTQMGQEVILRCVPISNHLYFYWYRQILGQKVEFLVSFYNNEISEKSEIFDDQFSVERPDGSNFTLKIRSTKLEDSAMYFCASSEGGLAGGYTDTQYFGPGTRLTVL.

In nucleotides, the CDR3 is TGTGCCAGCAGCGTAGCTGGGGCTAGCGGGGATAGCACAGATACGCAGTATTTT. Protein product: CASSVAGASGDSTDTQYF. V gene TRBV9 combines with J gene TRBJ2-3; 9 bases align to TRBD2. CDR3 length equals 18 residues. The V gene end was trimmed by 0 bases and the J gene end by 0 bases; junction bases not matched to a gene: 8. Germline assignment: CDR1 SGDLS and CDR2 YYNGEE. The full variable domain, with the rest looked up from reference TRBV9 and TRBJ2-3, is DSGVTQTPKHLITATGQRVTLRCSPRSGDLSVYWYQQSLDQGLQFLIQYYNGEERAKGNILERFSAQQFPDLHSELNLSSLELGDSALYFCASSVAGASGDSTDTQYFGPGTRLTVL.

This rearrangement joins TRBV4-2 to TRBJ1-2, with 7 positions matching TRBD1. The germline CDR1 and CDR2 sequences are LGHNA and YNFKEQ. After removal of 1 base from V and 4 bases from J, the junction contained 0 bases not matched to a gene. The CDR3 totals 13 residues. CDR3: CASSQGQGYGYTF. In DNA, the CDR3 is TGTGCCAGCAGCCAAGGACAGGGCTATGGCTACACCTTC.

This chain links TRBV30 with TRBJ1-4; possible D gene TRBD1, 5 bases. V lost 5 bases and J lost 10, with 14 bases in between. CDR3 length: 12 amino acids. Germline values: CDR1 GTSNPN, CDR2 SVGIG (reference sequence). The CDR3 loop is CAWQDRGGKLFF. CDR3 sequence (DNA): TGTGCCTGGCAGGATAGGGGTGGAAAACTGTTTTTT.

The V and J genes are TRBV27 and TRBJ1-4; TRBD1 might be the D (6 bases). The CDR3 extends over 15 amino acids. Germline assignment: CDR1 MNHEY and CDR2 SMNVEV (reference sequence). The ends were cut back, 7 bases at V and 5 bases at J, with 17 bases in the middle. CDR3: CASKQGQLGNEKLFF. The CDR3 nucleotides read TGTGCCAGCAAACAAGGACAGTTGGGCAATGAAAAACTGTTTTTT.

This clone was recorded once. This sequence joins TRBV9 and TRBJ2-3; D call uncertain. Trimming pared 0 bases from V and 0 bases from J, leaving 11 bases between. CDR1 and CDR2 (germline): SGDLS, YYNGEE. This CDR3 has 16 residues. CDR3 coding DNA: TGTGCCAGCAGCGTAGGGTCCAGTTATAGCACAGATACGCAGTATTTT. Translating it yields CASSVGSSYSTDTQYF.

The J gene is TRBJ1-5, the V gene TRBV19; 9 bases fit TRBD1. V trimming: 7 bases; J trimming: 5 bases; junction bases outside the gene matches: 12. The germline V gene encodes CDR1 LNHDA and CDR2 SQIVND (reference sequence). The CDR3 has 16 amino acids. For the CDR3, the DNA is TGTGCCAGTACCCGCTTACAGGGGGCGGTGGATCAGCCCCAGCATTTT. It codes for CASTRLQGAVDQPQHF.

The chain joins TRBV7-2 to TRBJ2-7, with a possible D match to TRBD2 (5 bases). The CDR3 loop spans 15 amino acids. Per the germline V gene, CDR1 is SGHTA and CDR2 is FQGNSA. V shed 4 bases and J shed 0 bases, with 13 bases lying between them. The CDR3: CASSSVVGGSYEQYF. CDR3 nucleotides: TGTGCCAGCAGCTCAGTTGTAGGAGGCTCCTACGAGCAGTACTTC.

V usage is TRBV7-2 and J usage is TRBJ1-5; tentative D call: TRBD1 (6 bases). This CDR3 has 13 amino acids. Trimming stripped 5 bases from V and 6 bases from J, with 11 bases between. Germline CDR1 is SGHTA and CDR2 is FQGNSA. The CDR3 DNA is TGTGCCAGCAGCGTCGGACAGAGTCAGCCCCAGCATTTT. Its translation is CASSVGQSQPQHF. Combining the CDR3 with reference TRBV7-2 and TRBJ1-5 gives the whole variable domain GAGVSQSPSNKVTEKGKDVELRCDPISGHTALYWYRQSLGQGLEFLIYFQGNSAPDKSGLPSDRFSAERTGGSVSTLTIQRTQQEDSAVYLCASSVGQSQPQHFGDGTRLSIL.

This clone was seen just once. V gene TRBV6-6 combines with J gene TRBJ2-2; TRBD2 matches at 14 bases. The CDR3 contains 15 residues. Trimming removed 7 bases from V and 4 bases from J; junction bases left unmatched: 2. Germline V gene sequence: CDR1 MNHNY, CDR2 SVGAGI (reference sequence). CDR3 in DNA: TGTGCCAGCATGACTAGCGGGGGGGGCACCGGGGAGCTGTTTTTT. This gives the protein CASMTSGGGTGELFF.

This rearrangement joins TRBV6-5 to TRBJ1-4; maybe TRBD1 (6 bases). Germline V gene lookup returns CDR1 MNHEY and CDR2 SVGAGI. The CDR3 loop spans 16 amino acids. Trimming shortened V by 4 bases and J by 12 bases, and 24 bases separated the two germline ends. This CDR3 reads CASSFGTSGPNLELFF. The CDR3 nucleotides read TGTGCCAGCAGTTTCGGGACATCGGGACCGAATTTGGAACTGTTTTTT.

Only a few counts were recorded for this clone. The chain uses TRBV5-6 and TRBJ2-7; D gene uncertain. The ends were cut back, 7 bases at V and 2 bases at J, with 13 bases in the middle. Germline lookup yields CDR1 SGHDT and CDR2 YYEEEE. This CDR3 region has 13 residues. DNA for the CDR3: TGTGCCAGCTCCCGGGTTCTCCCCTACGAGCAGTACTTC. Translating it yields CASSRVLPYEQYF.

To note about this clone: The same CDR3 can be traced to other DNA sequences in this sample. V gene TRBV5-1 combines with J gene TRBJ1-1, with unresolved D. V lost 0 bases to trimming and J lost 1 base, with 7 bases between them. The CDR3 is 14 residues long. Germline loops: CDR1 SGHRS, CDR2 YFSETQ. The CDR3 DNA reads TGCGCCAGCAGCTTGGGGAGCGGGAACACTGAAGCTTTCTTT. It is translated as CASSLGSGNTEAFF.

This sequence joins TRBV5-8 and TRBJ2-5; TRBD2 is a possible D gene (7 bases). The CDR3 runs to 15 residues. Trimming left V 3 bases short and J 2 bases short, with 14 bases between. Germline CDR1 SGHTS, CDR2 YDEGEE. This CDR3 reads CASSWGGAPQETQYF. CDR3 bases: TGTGCCAGCAGCTGGGGGGGGGCCCCGCAAGAGACCCAGTACTTC.

The rearrangement joins TRBV14 to TRBJ1-6; D might be TRBD1 (6 bases). There are 16 residues in the CDR3. The ends were cut back, 1 base at V and 7 bases at J, with 14 bases in the middle. Germline loops: CDR1 SGHDN, CDR2 FVKESK. CDR3 amino acids: CASSQVRGAGNSPLHF. CDR3 nucleotides: TGTGCCAGCAGCCAAGTCCGGGGGGCTGGGAATTCACCCCTCCACTTT.

This sequence joins TRBV7-2 and TRBJ1-2, with TRBD1 identical over 9 bases. CDR3 size: 13 residues. From germline, CDR1 is SGHTA and CDR2 FQGNSA. After removal of 6 bases from V and 6 bases from J, the junction contained 5 bases not matched to a gene. The CDR3 here is CASSFDRGNGYTF. DNA of the CDR3: TGTGCCAGCAGTTTCGACAGGGGGAATGGCTACACCTTC.

V gene TRBV6-6 combines with J gene TRBJ1-2; 8 bases are a match to TRBD1. The CDR3 runs 14 residues. The germline V gene has CDR1 MNHNY and CDR2 SVGAGI (reference sequence). The trim removed 11 bases at V and 6 bases at J, leaving 14 bases unmatched. The CDR3 is CASTPGQGSNGYTF. The CDR3 DNA follows: TGTGCCTCAACCCCCGGACAGGGATCTAATGGCTACACCTTC.

In this sample, this clone turned up a few times. The V gene is TRBV7-9, the J gene TRBJ1-2; 7 bases are a match to TRBD1. J gave up 6 bases and V 10 bases, and 8 bases lay outside the gene matches. Looked up from germline, CDR1 is SEHNR and CDR2 is FQNEAQ (reference sequence). This CDR3 contains 12 residues. The chain's CDR3 is CAILTGWHGYTF. The CDR3 region has the DNA TGTGCCATCCTGACAGGGTGGCATGGCTACACCTTC.

This clone was seen a handful of times. The chain recombines TRBV6-5 with TRBJ1-3; no definite D call. The CDR3 runs 14 residues. CDR1 is MNHEY, CDR2 SVGAGI, per germline. The V end lost 10 bases, the J end lost 4 bases, and 17 bases lay between the germline ends. CDR3 amino acids: CATREPGGGNTIYF. As DNA, the CDR3 is TGTGCCACCCGGGAGCCCGGCGGGGGAAACACCATATATTTT.

This sequence joins TRBV6-1 and TRBJ1-5; D is perhaps TRBD1 (6 bases). V lost 3 bases and J 3 bases, leaving 9 bases between the germline ends. Germline-derived CDR1 and CDR2 are MNHNS and SASEGT. The CDR3 covers 14 residues. CDR3 bases: TGTGCCAGCAGTGATGGACAGATCAATCAGCCCCAGCATTTT. Its protein is CASSDGQINQPQHF.

The count of this clone is one. This chain connects TRBV6-1 to TRBJ1-5, with 7 bases matching TRBD1. This CDR3 region has 13 residues. The J segment lost 7 bases and the V segment lost 5 bases, leaving 5 bases of the junction unmatched. Germline V gene sequence: CDR1 MNHNS, CDR2 SASEGT. The CDR3 nucleotides are TGTGCCAGCAGTTTGGACAGGAGCCAGCCCCAGCATTTT. Its protein is CASSLDRSQPQHF.

The chain is built from TRBV6-1 and TRBJ1-6; 7 bases are a match to TRBD1. After removal of 6 bases from V and 9 bases from J, the junction contained 8 bases not matched to a gene. Per the germline V gene, CDR1 is MNHNS and CDR2 is SASEGT. The CDR3 runs to 14 residues. For the CDR3, the DNA is TGTGCCAGCAGCCCCAGGGGGAACGGTTCACCCCTCCACTTT. Translated, it gives CASSPRGNGSPLHF.

The chain carries TRBV4-2 and TRBJ1-2, with D unclear. CDR3 length: 15 amino acids. The V gene's germline CDR1 is LGHNA and CDR2 YNFKEQ. V was clipped by 2 bases and J by 4 bases, with 14 bases between them. The CDR3 DNA is TGTGCCAGCAGCCAACCCGGCGGACTGATCTATGGCTACACCTTC. Amino acid sequence: CASSQPGGLIYGYTF.

The V gene is TRBV4-3, the J gene TRBJ1-6, with 8 bases that match TRBD1. CDR1 is LGHNA, CDR2 YSLEER, per germline. After removal of 0 bases from V and 3 bases from J, the junction contained 16 bases not matched to a gene. The CDR3 has 21 amino acids. The DNA of the CDR3 is TGCGCCAGCAGCCAAGATCTAGATCAAGGGCAGGGGGCCAACTATAATTCACCCCTCCACTTT. Translated: CASSQDLDQGQGANYNSPLHF.

This clone was counted a single time. The V gene is TRBV6-5, the J gene TRBJ1-6; TRBD1 might be the D (5 bases). The CDR3 contains 16 residues. Trimming took off 2 bases at V and 7 bases at J, with 15 bases between the two ends. Germline-derived CDR1 and CDR2 are MNHEY and SVGAGI. This CDR3 reads CASSYGAAIGNSPLHF. Here the CDR3 DNA reads TGTGCCAGCAGTTACGGGGCGGCTATCGGGAATTCACCCCTCCACTTT.

This clone was seen a handful of times. V gene TRBV10-2 combines with J gene TRBJ1-1; 7 bases line up with TRBD1. Losses at the gene ends were 6 bases for V and 1 base for J; bases not matched to a gene: 5. This CDR3 region has 14 residues. Germline assignment: CDR1 WSHSY and CDR2 SAAADI. The CDR3 loop reads CASRTGQENTEAFF. CDR3 sequence (DNA): TGCGCCAGCAGAACCGGACAGGAGAACACTGAAGCTTTCTTT.

The CDR3 loop is CASSGTYEQYF. For the CDR3, the DNA is TGCGCCAGCAGCGGCACCTACGAGCAGTACTTC. The chain recombines TRBV5-1 with TRBJ2-7; D call uncertain. The length of the CDR3 is 11 residues. The V end was cut by 4 bases, the J end by 2 bases, with 4 bases between. Looked up from germline, CDR1 is SGHRS and CDR2 is YFSETQ. The variable domain in full, completed from reference TRBV5-1 and TRBJ2-7, reads KAGVTQTPRYLIKTRGQQVTLSCSPISGHRSVSWYQQTPGQGLQFLFEYFSETQRNKGNFPGRFSGRQFSNSRSEMNVSTLELGDSALYLCASSGTYEQYFGPGTRLTVT.

This clone was seen a single time. Other DNA sequences within the sample encode an identical CDR3. This chain connects TRBV27 to TRBJ2-7, with 7 bases lining up with TRBD2. Trimming removed 5 bases from V and 1 base from J; junction bases left unmatched: 8. Per germline, CDR1 MNHEY and CDR2 SMNVEV (reference sequence). CDR3 length equals 15 residues. The CDR3 DNA follows: TGTGCCAGCAGTCTCAGCGGGACGGCATCCTACGAGCAGTACTTC. Encoded protein: CASSLSGTASYEQYF.

The CDR3 reads CASSIGQGAMNTEAFF. The CDR3, as DNA: TGTGCCAGTAGTATAGGACAGGGGGCTATGAACACTGAAGCTTTCTTT. V usage is TRBV19 and J usage is TRBJ1-1; the match to TRBD1 covers 10 bases. The CDR3 is 16 amino acids. From germline, CDR1 is LNHDA and CDR2 SQIVND (reference sequence). The ends lost 1 base at V and 0 bases at J; junction bases unmatched: 2.